The clone carrying this TCR beta chain was counted a few times. Antigen unknown. This entry belongs to a study of PD-1 blockade in classical Hodgkin lymphoma. Assay: immunoSEQ multiplex PCR; the TCRdb copy retains only in-frame clones and omits some. Here the sample spans under 20,000 clones, approximately 84% being singletons. Regarding the study as a whole: Only CD4+ TCR diversity, not CD8+, had risen significantly by C4D1. Whoever responded completely had baseline diversity much like that seen in newly diagnosed patients. With respect to the repertoire differences, their causes, possibly disease activity or prior therapy, remain undefined. Relapsed/refractory patients reportedly had lower baseline diversity than newly diagnosed patients.

Every one of the patients relapsed after autologous stem cell transplantation (brentuximab vedotin exposure was variable). CDR1 is MNHEY and CDR2 is SVGAGI in the germline V gene. CDR3 length: 14 residues. V lost 0 bases and J 1 base, leaving 6 bases between the germline ends. The chain links TRBV6-5 to TRBJ1-1; no reliable D call. This TCR came from a human donor with classical Hodgkin lymphoma. Sequences were derived from peripheral blood mononuclear cells (PBMCs), sampled at baseline. DNA for the CDR3: TGTGCCAGCAGTTACTCTTTTAAGAACACTGAAGCTTTCTTT. Its translation: CASSYSFKNTEAFF.